Listed here are 30 T cell receptor beta chains from one sample, sequenced in a study of T cell changes during pregnancy in multiple sclerosis. This table comes from immunoSEQ multiplex PCR, and its TCRdb copy is limited to in-frame clones, with some not included. The sample carries more than 45,000 clones, over 90% recorded once. Sequencing used CD4+ T cells from peripheral blood mononuclear cells, obtained in the second trimester of pregnancy. Source of these receptors: a female donor with multiple sclerosis, enrolled in a pregnancy study.

The chain joins TRBV30 to TRBJ2-3, with TRBD2 identical over 7 bases. CDR1 and CDR2 from the germline V gene are GTSNPN and SVGIG (reference sequence). CDR3 size: 15 residues. V shed 0 bases and J 0 bases; nucleotides not matched to a gene: 3. The DNA for the CDR3 is TGTGCCTGGAGTGTAGTGGGGGGGAGCACAGATACGCAGTATTTT. Translating it yields CAWSVVGGSTDTQYF.

CDR3 nucleotide sequence: TGTGCCAGCTCACCAGGAAGGGGTGGTGACTACACCTTC. Protein sequence: CASSPGRGGDYTF. The rearrangement links TRBV18 to TRBJ1-2, with a weak D call TRBD1 (5 bases). V was pared by 2 bases and J by 10 bases, with 14 bases between. CDR3 length equals 13 residues. Germline V lookup: CDR1 KGHSH, CDR2 LQKENI.

This rearrangement joins TRBV13 to TRBJ1-5; maybe TRBD1 (5 bases). Per the germline V gene, CDR1 is PRHDT and CDR2 is FYEKMQ (reference sequence). The CDR3 has 14 amino acids. The V end lost 3 bases, the J end lost 7 bases, and 13 bases lay between the germline ends. CDR3 coding DNA: TGTGCCAGCAGCTTGAAGGGGAAAGGCCAGCCCCAGCATTTT. It specifies CASSLKGKGQPQHF.

On this clone: Other DNA sequences of this sample code for an identical CDR3. The chain has TRBV6-6 and TRBJ2-5; D call uncertain. This CDR3 has 11 amino acids. V was shortened by 5 bases and J by 2 bases, with 3 bases between the two germline ends. Germline V gives CDR1 MNHNY, CDR2 SVGAGI (reference sequence). The CDR3 DNA follows: TGTGCCAGCAGTCCTCAAGAGACCCAGTACTTC. Its translation: CASSPQETQYF.

This clone showed up just a few times. Other DNA sequences of this sample code for an identical CDR3. The V gene is TRBV6-6, the J gene TRBJ2-1, with D tentatively TRBD2 (6 bases). The ends were cut back, 6 bases at V and 12 bases at J, with 12 bases in the middle. The CDR3 consists of 11 residues. The germline gives CDR1 MNHNY, CDR2 SVGAGI (reference sequence). The CDR3 spells CASSPQEGQFF. The CDR3 DNA sequence: TGTGCCAGCAGCCCCCAGGAGGGGCAGTTCTTC.

The chain has TRBV2 and TRBJ2-7; D gene uncertain. CDR1 and CDR2 (germline): SNHLY, FYNNEI. The CDR3 totals 11 residues. The V end lost 6 bases, the J end lost 3 bases, and 6 bases lay between the germline ends. The CDR3 DNA reads as TGTGCCAGCAGACAGAGCTACGAGCAGTACTTC. This encodes CASRQSYEQYF.

This clone appeared once. DNA for the CDR3: TGTGCCAGCAGTGACTCCCCCGTAGCATCACCCCTCCACTTT. Translating gives CASSDSPVASPLHF. The J gene is TRBJ1-6, the V gene TRBV2; D ambiguous. Per the germline V gene, CDR1 is SNHLY and CDR2 is FYNNEI. The CDR3 loop spans 14 amino acids. The germline V and J ends were trimmed by 3 bases and 10 bases, with 13 bases remaining between them.

The V call is TRBV7-9, the J call TRBJ1-3; D unresolved. Trimming removed 0 bases from V and 4 bases from J, with 13 bases in between. The CDR3 has 16 amino acids. CDR1 and CDR2 from the germline V gene are SEHNR and FQNEAQ (reference sequence). CDR3 nucleotides: TGTGCCAGCAGCTTAGCTACGACCCGAGGGGGAAACACCATATATTTT. Translated, it gives CASSLATTRGGNTIYF. The complete variable domain, with remaining parts taken from reference TRBV7-9 and TRBJ1-3, reads DTGVSQNPRHKITKRGQNVTFRCDPISEHNRLYWYRQTLGQGPEFLTYFQNEAQLEKSRLLSDRFSAERPKGSFSTLEIQRTEQGDSAMYLCASSLATTRGGNTIYFGEGSWLTVV.

This chain uses TRBV30 with TRBJ2-3, with D possibly matching TRBD1 (5 bases). V was shortened by 4 bases and J by 5 bases, with 7 bases between the two germline ends. This CDR3 is 11 amino acids long. Germline values: CDR1 GTSNPN, CDR2 SVGIG (reference sequence). As DNA, the CDR3 is TGTGCCTGGAAAGGGGAAGATACGCAGTATTTT. It encodes CAWKGEDTQYF.

The genes are TRBV27 and TRBJ2-1, with a weak D call TRBD2 (6 bases). The CDR3 contains 16 residues. CDR1 MNHEY and CDR2 SMNVEV come from the germline V gene (reference sequence). V shed 0 bases and J shed 3 bases, with 12 bases lying between them. CDR3: CASSLSEGLIYNEQFF. CDR3 nucleotides: TGTGCCAGCAGTTTATCGGAGGGACTTATCTACAATGAGCAGTTCTTC.

The chain combines TRBV6-1 with TRBJ1-5; TRBD1 aligns across 9 bases. With V trimmed by 4 bases and J by 0 bases, 7 bases remained unmatched. Germline CDR1 and CDR2: MNHNS and SASEGT. The length of the CDR3 is 17 residues. CDR3 region: CASSGGTGTISNQPQHF. The CDR3 region has the DNA TGTGCCAGCAGTGGTGGGACAGGGACAATTAGCAATCAGCCCCAGCATTTT.

This clone has just one count. This chain joins TRBV19 and TRBJ1-2; 7 bases agree with TRBD1. The germline CDR1 and CDR2 sequences are LNHDA and SQIVND (reference sequence). J was trimmed by 2 bases and V by 3 bases; bases with no gene match: 12. The CDR3 is 17 amino acids. Here the CDR3 reads CASSIERDSSLNYGYTF. The CDR3 DNA follows: TGTGCCAGTAGTATCGAACGGGACAGCTCTCTAAACTATGGCTACACCTTC.

The chain recombines TRBV6-1 with TRBJ1-5; 8 positions agree with TRBD1. Germline CDR1 and CDR2: MNHNS and SASEGT. The trim removed 7 bases at V and 5 bases at J, leaving 7 bases unmatched. The length of the CDR3 is 14 residues. Here the CDR3 reads CASIKDRVDQPQHF. The CDR3 bases are TGTGCCAGCATTAAGGACAGGGTGGATCAGCCCCAGCATTTT.

This chain uses TRBV7-9 with TRBJ1-5; a weak D match, TRBD1 (5 bases). CDR1 and CDR2 from the germline V gene are SEHNR and FQNEAQ (reference sequence). This CDR3 comprises 15 residues. Trimming cost V 0 bases and J 5 bases, with 11 bases left between them. CDR3 DNA: TGTGCCAGCAGCTTAGCGGGCCAGGGCCATCAGCCCCAGCATTTT. Amino acids: CASSLAGQGHQPQHF.

There are a few counts of this clone. The rearrangement uses TRBV7-9 and TRBJ1-2; 9 nucleotides match TRBD1. V was pared by 5 bases and J by 0 bases, with 4 bases of the junction left unmatched. CDR1 SEHNR and CDR2 FQNEAQ come from the germline V gene (reference sequence). The CDR3 loop spans 15 amino acids. CDR3 nucleotide sequence: TGTGCCAGCAGCCCTGGACAGGGGTCTAACTATGGCTACACCTTC. Translation gives CASSPGQGSNYGYTF.

V and J are TRBV2 and TRBJ1-1; 7 bases line up with TRBD1. Germline V gene sequence: CDR1 SNHLY, CDR2 FYNNEI. V shed 6 bases, J shed 5 bases, and the junction held 3 bases outside the gene matches. The CDR3 runs to 12 residues. CDR3 sequence: CASRKTGTEAFF. In DNA form, the CDR3 reads TGTGCCAGCAGGAAGACAGGGACTGAAGCTTTCTTT.

The gene calls are TRBV6-1 and TRBJ2-1; D not certain. CDR1 and CDR2 from the germline V gene are MNHNS and SASEGT. The CDR3 is 15 residues long. The V end was cut by 7 bases, the J end by 4 bases, with 17 bases between. In nucleotides, the CDR3 is TGTGCCAGCACGGTGAACCCCCGAAATTACAATGAGCAGTTCTTC. Its protein is CASTVNPRNYNEQFF.

The chain uses TRBV5-1 and TRBJ2-1; maybe TRBD2 (7 bases). V gave up 3 bases and J gave up 7 bases, with 14 bases separating them. Germline V gives CDR1 SGHRS, CDR2 YFSETQ. The length of the CDR3 is 14 residues. The CDR3 DNA reads TGCGCCAGCAGCTCACAGGGACTATTAAATGAGCAGTTCTTC. It translates to CASSSQGLLNEQFF.

This clone was recorded only once. The DNA of the CDR3 is TGTGCCAGCAGTGAAACCGAAACATGGGCGAAAGAGACCCAGTACTTC. As protein: CASSETETWAKETQYF. This chain uses TRBV6-1 with TRBJ2-5; D is unclear. V was shortened by 2 bases and J by 3 bases, with 16 bases between the two germline ends. The germline gives CDR1 MNHNS, CDR2 SASEGT. The CDR3 contains 16 residues.

V and J are TRBV27 and TRBJ2-2, with D tentatively TRBD2 (6 bases). The CDR3 consists of 17 residues. CDR1 and CDR2 from the germline V gene are MNHEY and SMNVEV (reference sequence). V lost 2 bases, J lost 6 bases, and 19 bases lay in between. This CDR3 reads CASSLVIARGNAGELFF. CDR3 nucleotides: TGTGCCAGCAGTTTAGTGATAGCGCGGGGAAACGCCGGGGAGCTGTTTTTT.

This sequence joins TRBV5-1 and TRBJ2-1; TRBD2 aligns across 7 bases. CDR1 and CDR2 from the germline V gene are SGHRS and YFSETQ. CDR3 size: 15 residues. The J segment lost 6 bases and the V segment lost 4 bases, leaving 10 bases of the junction unmatched. The CDR3: CASSPGPAGVNEQFF. The CDR3 DNA is TGCGCCAGCAGCCCGGGACCCGCGGGGGTCAATGAGCAGTTCTTC.

The V call is TRBV7-6, the J call TRBJ1-6; 10 bases match TRBD1. Losses at the gene ends were 5 bases for V and 8 bases for J; bases not matched to a gene: 6. Germline V lookup: CDR1 SGHVS, CDR2 FNYEAQ. This CDR3 comprises 15 residues. CDR3 coding DNA: TGTGCCAGCAGCAAGATGGGGACAGGGGATTCACCCCTCCACTTT. Translating it yields CASSKMGTGDSPLHF. The variable domain in full, completed from reference TRBV7-6 and TRBJ1-6, reads GAGVSQSPRYKVTKRGQDVALRCDPISGHVSLYWYRQALGQGPEFLTYFNYEAQQDKSGLPNDRFSAERPEGSISTLTIQRTEQRDSAMYRCASSKMGTGDSPLHFGNGTRLTVT.

This clone was counted once. The V call is TRBV5-4, the J call TRBJ2-3; 7 bases line up with TRBD2. The CDR3 length is 16 residues. Germline CDR1 and CDR2: SGHNT and YYREEE (reference sequence). J was trimmed by 1 base and V by 2 bases; bases with no gene match: 7. For the CDR3, the DNA is TGTGCCAGCAGCTTAGGTGCGGGAGACCGCACAGATACGCAGTATTTT. This sequence encodes CASSLGAGDRTDTQYF.

The rearrangement joins TRBV7-2 to TRBJ1-5; D remains ambiguous. Deletions cut 2 bases from V and 5 bases from J, with 16 bases between. This CDR3 comprises 16 residues. The germline CDR1 and CDR2 sequences are SGHTA and FQGNSA. The CDR3 DNA reads TGTGCCAGCAGCTTATTGGCGACTCGTAACGATCAGCCCCAGCATTTT. Protein: CASSLLATRNDQPQHF.

The chain has TRBV7-6 and TRBJ2-1, with TRBD2 identical over 8 bases. The CDR3 length is 16 residues. V lost 3 bases, J lost 5 bases, and 9 bases stayed unmatched. CDR1 and CDR2 from the germline V gene are SGHVS and FNYEAQ. The DNA of the CDR3 is TGTGCCAGCAGCTTCCTCGGGGCCGGGGGGGACAATGAGCAGTTCTTC. The encoded protein is CASSFLGAGGDNEQFF.

The J gene is TRBJ1-1, the V gene TRBV7-7, with no clear D. V shed 0 bases and J shed 1 base, with 3 bases lying between them. The CDR3 contains 13 residues. Germline-derived CDR1 and CDR2 are SSHAT and FNYEAQ (reference sequence). As DNA, the CDR3 is TGTGCCAGCAGCTTAGCCGGGAACACTGAAGCTTTCTTT. Translating gives CASSLAGNTEAFF.

This sequence joins TRBV6-1 and TRBJ2-3; 9 positions agree with TRBD2. CDR1 MNHNS and CDR2 SASEGT come from the germline V gene. The ends lost 3 bases at V and 2 bases at J; junction bases unmatched: 6. This CDR3 is 16 amino acids long. Here the CDR3 DNA reads TGTGCCAGCAGTGACCGCGGGGGGGGCCTCACAGATACGCAGTATTTT. Translating it yields CASSDRGGGLTDTQYF.

V gene TRBV4-1 combines with J gene TRBJ1-6; 7 nucleotides align to TRBD1. The ends lost 4 bases at V and 7 bases at J; junction bases unmatched: 16. The CDR3 loop spans 18 amino acids. The germline V gene has CDR1 MGHRA and CDR2 YSYEKL. In nucleotides, the CDR3 is TGCGCCAGCAGCCTGGACTTGGAAGGGACAGCTAGCAATTCACCCCTCCACTTT. This sequence encodes CASSLDLEGTASNSPLHF.

The chain joins TRBV4-1 to TRBJ2-3; D perhaps matches TRBD2 (5 bases). CDR3 length equals 15 residues. The V end was cut by 1 base, the J end by 4 bases, with 12 bases between. CDR1 and CDR2 from the germline V gene are MGHRA and YSYEKL. The CDR3 DNA reads TGCGCCAGCAGCCAAGGAGGGCACGGATCAGATACGCAGTATTTT. Protein sequence: CASSQGGHGSDTQYF.

The CDR3 region is CSVTLKTYEQYF. In DNA, the CDR3 is TGCAGCGTCACATTAAAAACCTACGAGCAGTACTTC. The chain links TRBV29-1 to TRBJ2-7; no definite D call. The CDR3 spans 12 residues. V was clipped by 6 bases and J by 2 bases, with 11 bases between them. Germline-derived CDR1 and CDR2 are SQVTM and ANQGSEA.